This TCR beta chain comes out of a study of blood T cell repertoires in COVID-19. Whole-study context: Sites across the United States, Italy and Spain contributed samples from acute and convalescent COVID-19. PBMCs, B-cell-depleted T cells, or T cells were the source of the cDNA or gDNA that made up the material.

The ends lost 6 bases at V and 2 bases at J; junction bases unmatched: 5. Germline CDR1 reads MNHEY; CDR2 reads SMNVEV (reference sequence). The CDR3 runs to 14 residues. Per the original data handling: Amplification of reference gene primers provided the estimated nucleated cell counts. Sequencing used immunoSEQ multiplex PCR; TCRdb keeps in-frame clones, though not all of them. V, J and clone size are taken as reported in that table, and D and trimming were inferred from the DNA itself. The sample consists of over 150,000 clones, over 90% of them appearing once. The chain joins TRBV27 to TRBJ2-5; 8 bases align to TRBD2. The receptor comes from a man aged 50-60 years with acute or convalescent COVID-19. The sequenced sample consisted of peripheral blood. CDR3 in DNA: TGTGCCAGCAGGCCACTAGCGGTTCAAGAGACCCAGTACTTC. Translation: CASRPLAVQETQYF.